What follows are 9 T cell receptor beta chains derived from one specimen sequenced in a study of shared clonotypes between healthy human individuals. Only CD45RO-negative cells positively selected for CCR7 counted as naive CD8 cells, so terminally differentiated effector memory CD45RA+ cells were excluded. Profiled with immunoSEQ multiplex PCR; TCRdb holds only in-frame clones, not every one. The table lists about 2.1 million clones, about 93% of them singletons. The material sequenced was naive CD8+ T cells from PBMCs. Receptor source: a man between 18 and 29 years old in good health. Some clones in this sample may be carry-over from other donors' samples.

This chain links TRBV2 with TRBJ2-7; 10 nucleotides match TRBD1. There are 16 residues in the CDR3. Germline V gives CDR1 SNHLY, CDR2 FYNNEI. The J segment lost 2 bases and the V segment lost 6 bases, leaving 10 bases of the junction unmatched. The DNA of the CDR3 is TGTGCCAGCAGCCCTATTACCGGGACAGGGGCCTACGAGCAGTACTTC. It codes for CASSPITGTGAYEQYF.

As concerns this clone: Within the sample, other DNA sequences also encode this same CDR3. V is TRBV27 and J is TRBJ2-2; D not resolved. The germline V and J ends were trimmed by 2 bases and 6 bases, with 4 bases remaining between them. This CDR3 comprises 12 residues. Germline V gene lookup returns CDR1 MNHEY and CDR2 SMNVEV (reference sequence). The CDR3 bases are TGTGCCAGCAGTTTACTTCCCGGGGAGCTGTTTTTT. Translation: CASSLLPGELFF.

The chain couples TRBV6-5 to TRBJ1-1; 8 nucleotides match TRBD1. The CDR3 runs 13 residues. Germline V CDR1 and CDR2: MNHEY, SVGAGI. The V and J ends lost 8 bases and 3 bases, in that order; junction bases with no gene match: 5. This CDR3 is CASRAGGYTEAFF. As DNA, the CDR3 is TGTGCCAGCCGGGCAGGGGGCTACACTGAAGCTTTCTTT.

A single count supports this clone. The genes are TRBV7-9 and TRBJ2-3; 11 bases line up with TRBD2. CDR3 size: 17 residues. CDR1 SEHNR and CDR2 FQNEAQ come from the germline V gene (reference sequence). Trimming cost V 5 bases and J 4 bases; bases outside gene matches: 11. CDR3 sequence (DNA): TGTGCCAGCAGCCGCTTACGTAGCGGGAGGGCCGCAGATACGCAGTATTTT. Amino acids: CASSRLRSGRAADTQYF. Combining the CDR3 with reference TRBV7-9 and TRBJ2-3 gives the whole variable domain DTGVSQNPRHKITKRGQNVTFRCDPISEHNRLYWYRQTLGQGPEFLTYFQNEAQLEKSRLLSDRFSAERPKGSFSTLEIQRTEQGDSAMYLCASSRLRSGRAADTQYFGPGTRLTVL.

In this sample, this clone turned up once. This chain uses TRBV27 with TRBJ2-7, with TRBD1 identical over 7 bases. The CDR3 covers 15 residues. From germline, CDR1 is MNHEY and CDR2 SMNVEV (reference sequence). The ends lost 0 bases at V and 3 bases at J; junction bases unmatched: 5. CDR3 in amino acids: CASSLSADRSYEQYF. As DNA, the CDR3 is TGTGCCAGCAGTTTATCCGCGGACAGGAGCTACGAGCAGTACTTC.

V usage is TRBV5-6 and J usage is TRBJ2-1; 10 nucleotides align to TRBD2. Germline CDR1 reads SGHDT; CDR2 reads YYEEEE. This CDR3 has 15 amino acids. The V and J ends lost 3 bases and 6 bases, in that order; junction bases with no gene match: 6. The CDR3 region has the DNA TGTGCCAGCAGCTCCACTAGCGGGATCTTCAATGAGCAGTTCTTC. It specifies CASSSTSGIFNEQFF.

The gene calls are TRBV6-5 and TRBJ1-4, with D hard to call. The V gene's germline CDR1 is MNHEY and CDR2 SVGAGI. This CDR3 contains 12 residues. Trimming pared 7 bases from V and 3 bases from J, leaving 6 bases between. The CDR3 here is CASTGSNEKLFF. The DNA of the CDR3 is TGTGCCAGCACGGGGTCTAATGAAAAACTGTTTTTT.

The chain carries TRBV2 and TRBJ2-3; D is ambiguous. Per the germline V gene, CDR1 is SNHLY and CDR2 is FYNNEI. The V gene lost 4 bases and the J gene lost 8 bases, with 16 bases spanning the gap. The CDR3 contains 14 residues. Written as DNA, the CDR3 is TGTGCCAGCAGTGTAATAGGACCCCAACGTACGCAGTATTTT. It codes for CASSVIGPQRTQYF.

V usage is TRBV19 and J usage is TRBJ2-2; D is uncertain. V shed 3 bases and J shed 7 bases, with 15 bases lying between them. The CDR3 spans 15 residues. The germline CDR1 and CDR2 sequences are LNHDA and SQIVND (reference sequence). The CDR3 coding sequence is TGTGCCAGTAGTATCCCAGAACCCGAAAACGGGGAGCTGTTTTTT. Translating gives CASSIPEPENGELFF.